This T cell receptor beta chain was found in a study of shared clonotypes between healthy human individuals (dated by TCRdb to about 2020). The study in broad terms: The cohort included a few men and a couple of women between 18 and 49 years of age. For each donor, CD4 naive and CD4 memory were each given three plates, CD8 naive was given two plates, and CD8 memory was given one plate. To estimate repertoire size and how much clonotypes are shared between individuals, the study performed deep sequencing of blood TCR repertoires from roughly five healthy adults. Libraries were prepared and TCR repertoires were sequenced by different laboratories using diverse techniques, in order to increase sequencing depth and limit assay-specific biases. Leukapheresis yielded between about 0.9 and 9.5 billion PBMCs per donor.

The research as a whole found: Incomplete sequencing was indicated by rarefaction of sorted-subset datasets, despite the large sequencing depth. Clonotypes shared by all four sorted-subset donors showed higher generation probabilities than non-shared clonotypes. Sampling was limited to blood, and TCR repertoires in tissue likely differ from TCR repertoires in blood. Larger estimated clonotype richness was generally found for naive subsets than for memory subsets. When a handful of donors were compared, the shared fraction of clonotypes was about 5.2% for naive CD4, approximately 3.5% for naive CD8, 2.3% for memory CD4, and around 0.4% for memory CD8. The small number of donors limited the genetic and exposure-history diversity represented. Pairwise subsampling led to the expectation that sequencing depth would affect the degree of clonotype sharing among donors.

Points on this clone: Its antigen remains undetermined. Base qualities are not provided; no much larger clone lies one nucleotide away.

TCR CDR3 regions were amplified from genomic DNA by multiplex PCR using the deep immunoSEQ assay. Extracted genomic DNA from each cell subset was distributed evenly across all wells of several immunoSEQ 96-well plates, and each plate was treated as a replicate. For sorted subsets, each replicate PCR was loaded with approximately 200 ng genomic DNA, equivalent to approximately 27,000 T cell genomes. Purified libraries were measured with a Qubit 3.0 fluorometer, size-checked on a Bioanalyzer 2100, and measured again with the KAPA Library Quantification kit. Every immunoSEQ 96-well plate was sequenced on a separate single-read 150-cycle Illumina NextSeq 550 flow cell. The original methods were these. Because the immunoSEQ output held only junctional sequences and lacked quality scores, the filtering could not match the filtering applied to full-length reads. Sequences were annotated with PyIR, a Python wrapper for IgBLAST v1.9, and V/J genes and CDR3 were assigned using IMGT germline references. Reads with weak V/J assignments (E-value above 1e-6), missing CDR3, stop codons, out-of-frame junctions, or ambiguous translated residues were removed. V3J clonotypes were defined as sequences sharing an identical inferred V gene, J gene, and CDR3 amino acid sequence. To compute the percentage overlap between repertoires, the number of shared unique clonotypes was divided by the size of the smaller repertoire. RTK rarefaction, the Chao1 estimator, and Recon v2.1 estimates of unobserved clonotypes were used to assess repertoire richness. Generation probabilities were computed with OLGA for all TCRbeta clonotypes obtained by the gDNA method from several donors. TCRdb retrieved this table from immuneACCESS and kept in-frame rearrangements only. Not all clones are present; in checked studies, unresolved V genes account for under half, and no reason is known for the remainder. V, J and clone size were drawn from that table, and D and trimming were deduced from the DNA. For this sample the table gives 2 million to 2.5 million clones, of which approximately 94% were detected only once. Jointly, the top ten make up 0.13% of the sample.

Healthy HIV-negative adults with no recently reported acute infections or vaccinations were included as donors. Every donor was a Caucasian adult living in Nashville, Tennessee, USA. CD4+ T cells were enriched by magnetic negative selection; naive cells were then positively selected on CD45RA, and the negative fraction formed the memory subset. Blood was collected by leukapheresis, and PBMCs were isolated by Ficoll-Histopaque density gradient centrifugation and then cryopreserved in liquid nitrogen vapor phase. Analytical flow cytometry was used to check the purity and quantity of each magnetically sorted T cell population. From each sorted fraction, genomic DNA was isolated and quantified by UV absorbance on a Nanodrop 2000c. From cysteine to phenylalanine, the CDR3 is 13 amino acids long. Solely the CDR3 DNA is kept, with 39 bases framed from the first base. V is shortened by 5 bases, J by 5 bases, and the region joining them spans 12 bases. CDR1 and CDR2 were assigned from the germline V gene as SGHVS and FQNEAQ.

This clonotype originated in a man aged 18 to 29 in good health. The sample taken for sequencing was naive CD4+ T cells sorted from blood. Per the publication, the cell subset or site label means: CD45RA+ positively selected. The sequence is built from TRBV7-8 and TRBJ1-1; the D region possibly corresponds to TRBD1 (6 bases align). The encoded CDR3 is CASSQGRGTEAFF. The base sequence is TGTGCCAGCAGCCAGGGTAGGGGGACTGAAGCTTTCTTT. Extended through the reference TRBV7-8 and TRBJ1-1 proteins, this CDR3 yields the full variable domain: GAGVSQSPRYKVAKRGQDVALRCDPISGHVSLFWYQQALGQGPEFLTYFQNEAQLDKSGLPSDRFFAERPEGSVSTLKIQRTQQEDSAVYLCASSQGRGTEAFFGQGTRLTVV.